One and the same sample provided the 26 T cell receptor beta chains below, sequenced in a study of cytomegalovirus exposure and HLA in healthy donors. Vbeta (60) and Jbeta (13) primers were used in the PCR. The repertoire was sequenced with immunoSEQ multiplex PCR; TCRdb's copy has only in-frame clones and lacks some. Of about 200,000 clones in the sample, roughly four fifths were seen once. Sequenced material: PBMCs. These receptors were obtained from a woman in her thirties or forties in good health and CMV-seronegative.

The V call is TRBV7-9, the J call TRBJ1-1; D is undetermined. Germline loops: CDR1 SEHNR, CDR2 FQNEAQ (reference sequence). The germline V and J ends were trimmed by 0 bases and 2 bases, with 7 bases remaining between them. The CDR3 has 14 amino acids. CDR3 residues: CASSLAFVNTEAFF. CDR3 DNA sequence: TGTGCCAGCAGCTTAGCGTTCGTAAACACTGAAGCTTTCTTT.

The chain employs TRBV2 and TRBJ2-7, with D tentatively TRBD2 (6 bases). This CDR3 region has 15 residues. The germline gives CDR1 SNHLY, CDR2 FYNNEI. Trimming left V 6 bases short and J 3 bases short, with 18 bases between. The CDR3, as DNA: TGTGCCAGCAGCCTGGGCCGGGACTTGGACTACGAGCAGTACTTC. Translated: CASSLGRDLDYEQYF.

This CDR3 is CAWSVWGRGYLNYGYTF. CDR3 coding DNA: TGTGCCTGGAGTGTATGGGGTCGGGGGTACCTTAACTATGGCTACACCTTC. This sequence joins TRBV30 and TRBJ1-2, with a tentative D call TRBD1 (5 bases). Germline CDR1 GTSNPN, CDR2 SVGIG (reference sequence). The CDR3 length is 17 residues. V lost 0 bases, J lost 1 base, and 18 bases lay in between.

CDR3 DNA: TGCAGCGTCCTTAGCCAGGGGATCGCCAAAAACATTCAGTACTTC. This sequence encodes CSVLSQGIAKNIQYF. The rearrangement uses TRBV29-1 and TRBJ2-4, with a weak D call TRBD1 (6 bases). Germline assignment: CDR1 SQVTM and CDR2 ANQGSEA. V dropped 6 bases and J dropped 1 base, with 16 bases sitting between them. CDR3 length: 15 residues. Full variable domain (outside the CDR3, taken from reference TRBV29-1 and TRBJ2-4): SAVISQKPSRDICQRGTSLTIQCQVDSQVTMMFWYRQQPGQSLTLIATANQGSEATYESGFVIDKFPISRPNLTFSTLTVSNMSPEDSSIYLCSVLSQGIAKNIQYFGAGTRLSVL.

This clone was counted a single time. This chain connects TRBV2 to TRBJ2-1; 9 bases are shared with TRBD1. The germline gives CDR1 SNHLY, CDR2 FYNNEI. V was clipped by 3 bases and J by 2 bases; unmatched bases: 8. There are 17 residues in the CDR3. This CDR3 is CASSDDRTGVTYNEQFF. For the CDR3, the DNA is TGTGCCAGCAGTGACGATAGGACAGGGGTCACCTACAATGAGCAGTTCTTC.

V gene TRBV27 combines with J gene TRBJ2-2, with 8 bases identical to TRBD1. Germline CDR1 MNHEY, CDR2 SMNVEV (reference sequence). The trim removed 3 bases at V and 4 bases at J, leaving 1 base unmatched. The CDR3 sequence is 14 residues long. The CDR3 DNA is TGTGCCAGCAGTTTGACAGGGGCCACCGGGGAGCTGTTTTTT. Amino acid sequence: CASSLTGATGELFF.

J is TRBJ1-3 and V is TRBV7-8; no reliable D call. The germline gives CDR1 SGHVS, CDR2 FQNEAQ. This CDR3 region has 15 residues. V lost 1 base to trimming and J lost 2 bases, with 9 bases between them. The CDR3 DNA follows: TGTGCCAGCAGCTTAGGTTCGGTTCCTGGAAACACCATATATTTT. This sequence encodes CASSLGSVPGNTIYF.

The chain uses TRBV29-1 and TRBJ2-3; 7 bases agree with TRBD1. Unmatched junction bases numbered 12, after V lost 6 bases and J lost 3 bases. The CDR3 runs 15 residues. Germline loops: CDR1 SQVTM, CDR2 ANQGSEA. CDR3: CSVRTMGQLTDTQYF. Written as DNA, the CDR3 is TGCAGCGTCCGGACAATGGGACAGCTGACAGATACGCAGTATTTT.

The chain employs TRBV29-1 and TRBJ1-2; no clear D. Germline values: CDR1 SQVTM, CDR2 ANQGSEA. Trimming shortened V by 6 bases and J by 8 bases, and 16 bases separated the two germline ends. The CDR3 length is 12 residues. CDR3 in DNA: TGCAGCGTCGACCCTCGGGGTGTAGGCTACACCTTC. Protein: CSVDPRGVGYTF.

This clone is a singleton in its sample. The chain links TRBV11-1 to TRBJ2-2, with 8 bases fitting TRBD1. This CDR3 comprises 15 residues. After removal of 5 bases from V and 4 bases from J, the junction contained 6 bases not matched to a gene. Germline-derived CDR1 and CDR2 are SGHAT and FQDESV (reference sequence). CDR3 region: CASSLRQGSTGELFF. The CDR3 nucleotides read TGTGCCAGCAGCCTTCGACAGGGGAGCACCGGGGAGCTGTTTTTT.

The chain carries TRBV11-2 and TRBJ2-5; D may be TRBD2 (6 bases). Trimming shortened V by 1 base and J by 1 base, and 16 bases separated the two germline ends. Germline V lookup: CDR1 SGHAT, CDR2 FQNNGV. There are 17 residues in the CDR3. In DNA, the CDR3 is TGTGCCAGCAGCTTAGGAGGGAGAGCGGGCGGCCAAGAGACCCAGTACTTC. It encodes CASSLGGRAGGQETQYF. The entire variable domain, with the rest obtained from reference TRBV11-2 and TRBJ2-5, is as follows: EAGVAQSPRYKIIEKRQSVAFWCNPISGHATLYWYQQILGQGPKLLIQFQNNGVVDDSQLPKDRFSAERLKGVDSTLKIQPAKLEDSAVYLCASSLGGRAGGQETQYFGPGTRLLVL.

CDR3 in amino acids: CASSLFGSTYEQYF. In nucleotides, the CDR3 is TGTGCCAGCAGTTTATTCGGGAGTACCTACGAGCAGTACTTC. This sequence joins TRBV27 and TRBJ2-7; possibly TRBD2 for D (6 bases). The CDR3 contains 14 residues. Germline V CDR1 and CDR2: MNHEY, SMNVEV (reference sequence). V dropped 1 base and J dropped 2 bases, with 9 bases sitting between them.

In the case of this clone: Other DNA sequences from this sample encode an identical CDR3 as well. This chain links TRBV5-1 with TRBJ2-1, with TRBD2 matching over 7 bases. This CDR3 contains 15 residues. The ends lost 0 bases at V and 5 bases at J; junction bases unmatched: 5. Germline V gene data show CDR1 as SGHRS and CDR2 as YFSETQ. Written as DNA, the CDR3 is TGCGCCAGCAGCTTGGTCGCTAGCGGAAACAATGAGCAGTTCTTC. Translated, it gives CASSLVASGNNEQFF.

The chain employs TRBV18 and TRBJ1-4, with D uncertain. V lost 5 bases, J lost 5 bases, and 9 bases lay in between. Germline V gene data show CDR1 as KGHSH and CDR2 as LQKENI. The CDR3 runs 13 residues. CDR3 in DNA: TGTGCCAGCTCATCCCAACTGAATGAAAAACTGTTTTTT. This sequence encodes CASSSQLNEKLFF.

The rearrangement uses TRBV7-9 and TRBJ1-5; tentative D call: TRBD1 (6 bases). This CDR3 contains 14 residues. From germline, CDR1 is SEHNR and CDR2 FQNEAQ (reference sequence). Trimming cost V 8 bases and J 6 bases, with 17 bases left between them. The CDR3 protein is CASGKTGMGQPQHF. DNA of the CDR3: TGTGCCAGCGGCAAAACAGGGATGGGTCAGCCCCAGCATTTT.

This chain uses TRBV6-5 with TRBJ2-5, with a tentative D call TRBD2 (6 bases). The CDR3 consists of 15 residues. V was pared by 6 bases and J by 6 bases, with 20 bases between. Germline CDR1 MNHEY, CDR2 SVGAGI. As DNA, the CDR3 is TGTGCCAGCAGCAGGACTATCTTTTCTTTAAAGACCCAGTACTTC. Protein sequence: CASSRTIFSLKTQYF.

This chain uses TRBV10-3 with TRBJ2-1, with 15 bases lining up with TRBD2. Trimming took 3 bases from V and 8 from J; bases not matched to a gene: 5. The length of the CDR3 is 16 residues. Germline CDR1 reads ENHRY; CDR2 reads SYGVKD. The CDR3 DNA reads TGTGCCATCAGTGACCCGGGACTAGCGGGAGGATATGAGCAGTTCTTC. Its translation is CAISDPGLAGGYEQFF.

CDR3 DNA: TGTGCCAGCAGCTTGGCAGGGATGGACACTGAAGCTTTCTTT. It yields the protein CASSLAGMDTEAFF. The chain has TRBV7-9 and TRBJ1-1, with D perhaps TRBD1 (5 bases). The CDR3 is made up of 14 amino acids. CDR1 is SEHNR and CDR2 is FQNEAQ in the germline V gene (reference sequence). The germline V and J ends were trimmed by 3 bases and 3 bases, with 11 bases remaining between them.

V is TRBV6-5 and J is TRBJ2-5, with TRBD2 matching 12 bases. Germline CDR1 MNHEY, CDR2 SVGAGI. The CDR3 totals 14 residues. V dropped 4 bases and J dropped 5; count of bases not matched to a gene: 2. CDR3 in DNA: TGTGCCAGCAGTTCGACTAGCGGGAGCGAGACCCAGTACTTC. The encoded protein is CASSSTSGSETQYF.

The chain recombines TRBV5-1 with TRBJ2-6; TRBD2 matches at 8 bases. Germline trimming cut 2 bases from V and 0 bases from J; bases unmatched to any gene: 4. CDR1 and CDR2 from the germline V gene are SGHRS and YFSETQ. This CDR3 comprises 17 residues. This CDR3 reads CASSFNAGGSGANVLTF. Here the CDR3 DNA reads TGCGCCAGCAGCTTTAATGCGGGGGGCTCTGGGGCCAACGTCCTGACTTTC.

The chain combines TRBV30 with TRBJ2-3; D is uncertain. The V end lost 4 bases, the J end lost 0 bases, and 8 bases lay between the germline ends. The germline gives CDR1 GTSNPN, CDR2 SVGIG (reference sequence). The CDR3 extends over 13 amino acids. The CDR3 bases are TGTGCCTGGACCCGCGGCAGCACAGATACGCAGTATTTT. Amino acid sequence: CAWTRGSTDTQYF.

This chain joins TRBV7-3 and TRBJ1-3; TRBD1 aligns across 8 bases. The junction had 10 bases not matched to a gene; V was cut back by 4 bases and J by 8 bases. The germline CDR1 and CDR2 sequences are SGHTA and FQGTGA. This CDR3 has 15 amino acids. Here the CDR3 DNA reads TGTGCCAGCAGCTCCTCCGGGACAGGAGGGGACACCATATATTTT. Translation gives CASSSSGTGGDTIYF.

Here the CDR3 reads CASSYSGLAGHFGQYF. CDR3 nucleotide sequence: TGTGCCAGCAGTTACTCAGGACTAGCGGGACACTTTGGGCAGTATTTT. The chain is built from TRBV6-5 and TRBJ2-3; 12 bases agree with TRBD2. V gave up 0 bases and J gave up 11 bases; unmatched junction bases: 9. The CDR3 totals 16 residues. Germline V gene data show CDR1 as MNHEY and CDR2 as SVGAGI.

The gene calls are TRBV10-2 and TRBJ2-3; 7 bases match TRBD2. The CDR3 sequence is 16 residues long. V shed 1 base, J shed 5 bases, and the junction held 9 bases outside the gene matches. Looked up from germline, CDR1 is WSHSY and CDR2 is SAAADI. CDR3 loop: CASSEWGGTTVDTQYF. CDR3 nucleotide sequence: TGCGCCAGCAGTGAGTGGGGGGGAACCACGGTAGATACGCAGTATTTT.

The CDR3 spells CASSFLVTGDNEQFF. Here the CDR3 DNA reads TGTGCCAGCAGCTTCCTCGTGACAGGGGACAATGAGCAGTTCTTC. This chain uses TRBV5-6 with TRBJ2-1; 8 bases line up with TRBD1. The J segment lost 5 bases and the V segment lost 2 bases, leaving 6 bases of the junction unmatched. The CDR3 extends over 15 amino acids. Germline V CDR1 and CDR2: SGHDT, YYEEEE.

This clone came up once. The chain combines TRBV7-9 with TRBJ2-2; D perhaps matches TRBD2 (5 bases). The CDR3 runs 15 residues. CDR1 is SEHNR, CDR2 FQNEAQ, per germline (reference sequence). V was clipped by 0 bases and J by 5 bases, with 10 bases between them. The CDR3 loop is CASSLASGWTGELFF. The CDR3 DNA reads TGTGCCAGCAGCTTAGCCTCGGGGTGGACCGGGGAGCTGTTTTTT.